This TCR beta chain was sequenced for a study of technical replicates of blood from four donors. Measured with immunoSEQ multiplex PCR; TCRdb has only the in-frame clones, and not every one. The data contain roughly 90,000 clones, 90% to 97% of them singletons. J was trimmed by 2 bases and V by 2 bases; bases with no gene match: 6. CDR3 size: 15 residues. Germline V gives CDR1 SGHTA, CDR2 FQGTGA. What was sequenced was T cells isolated from PBMCs. The chain combines TRBV7-3 with TRBJ2-7; 7 bases align to TRBD1. This receptor was taken from a human donor in good health. The CDR3 here is CASSLYGTDTYEQYF. The CDR3 DNA reads as TGTGCCAGCAGCTTATACGGGACAGATACCTACGAGCAGTACTTC.